Included here is one TCR beta chain sequence, with context. A read error may explain this, as a much larger clone is one base away. The entry originates in a study of molecular identifiers for immune sequencing clone quantification. The CDR3 runs 15 residues. Germline CDR1 is MDHEN and CDR2 is SYDVKM. TCRdb used MiXCR to reprocess the PCR reads, holding one entry per CDR3 protein. Of about 510,000 distinct CDR3 sequences listed, around a fifth were seen once; the top ten hold under 0.85%. The sequencing input was naive CD8+ T cells from blood, with Jurkat cell RNA spiked in. Indicated subset: FACS-sorted CD8+CD4-CCR7+CD45RA+ naive T cells. The source of this sequence is a human donor in good health. Some libraries in this study had Jurkat cell RNA spiked in. The genes are TRBV28 and TRBJ1-1; 7 bases agree with TRBD1. The CDR3 coding sequence is TGTGCCTGCAGTTGGAGGGGGACAGTTAGGACTGAAGCTTTCTTT. Amino acids: CACSWRGTVRTEAFF.